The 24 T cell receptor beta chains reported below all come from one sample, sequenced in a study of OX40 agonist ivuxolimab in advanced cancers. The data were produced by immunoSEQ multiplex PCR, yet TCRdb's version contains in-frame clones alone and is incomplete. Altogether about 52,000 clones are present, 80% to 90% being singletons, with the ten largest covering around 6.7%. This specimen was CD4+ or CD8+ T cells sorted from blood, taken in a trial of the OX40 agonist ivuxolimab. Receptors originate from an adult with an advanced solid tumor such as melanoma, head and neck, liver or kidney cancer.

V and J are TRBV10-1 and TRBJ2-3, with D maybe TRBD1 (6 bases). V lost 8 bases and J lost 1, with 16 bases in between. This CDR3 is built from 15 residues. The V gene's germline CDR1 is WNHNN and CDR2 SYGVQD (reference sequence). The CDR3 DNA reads TGCGCCAGCGGCCGGCCAGGGGACGGCACAGATACGCAGTATTTT. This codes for CASGRPGDGTDTQYF.

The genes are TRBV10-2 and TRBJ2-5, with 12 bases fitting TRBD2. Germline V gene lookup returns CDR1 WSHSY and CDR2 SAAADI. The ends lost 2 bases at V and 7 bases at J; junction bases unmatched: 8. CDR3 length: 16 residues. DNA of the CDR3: TGCGCCAGCAGTGAGCAGTCTAGCGGGGGGGCGGGGACCCAGTACTTC. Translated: CASSEQSSGGAGTQYF.

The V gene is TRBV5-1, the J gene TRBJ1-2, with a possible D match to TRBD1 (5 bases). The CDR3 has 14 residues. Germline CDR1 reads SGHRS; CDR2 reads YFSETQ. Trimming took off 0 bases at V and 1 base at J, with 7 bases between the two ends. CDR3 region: CASSLVDSNYGYTF. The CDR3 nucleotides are TGCGCCAGCAGCTTGGTAGACAGTAACTATGGCTACACCTTC.

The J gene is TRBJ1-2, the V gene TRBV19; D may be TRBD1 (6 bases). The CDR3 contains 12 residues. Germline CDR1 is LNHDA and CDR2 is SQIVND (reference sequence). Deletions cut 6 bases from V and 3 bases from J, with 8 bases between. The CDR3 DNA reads TGTGCCAGTAGGGACAGCTACTATGGCTACACCTTC. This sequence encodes CASRDSYYGYTF. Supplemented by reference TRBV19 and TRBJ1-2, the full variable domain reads DGGITQSPKYLFRKEGQNVTLSCEQNLNHDAMYWYRQDPGQGLRLIYYSQIVNDFQKGDIAEGYSVSREKKESFPLTVTSAQKNPTAFYLCASRDSYYGYTFGSGTRLTVV.

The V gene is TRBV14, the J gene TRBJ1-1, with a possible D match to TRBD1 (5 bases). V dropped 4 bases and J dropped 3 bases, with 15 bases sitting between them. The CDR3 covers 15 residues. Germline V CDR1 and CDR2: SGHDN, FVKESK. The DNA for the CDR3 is TGTGCCAGCAGCCCGCCCCGGTCGGGGGACACTGAAGCTTTCTTT. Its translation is CASSPPRSGDTEAFF.

CDR3 DNA: TGTGCCAGCAGCTCCGGGCAGGGCCTTGCCTACGAGCAGTACTTC. It yields the protein CASSSGQGLAYEQYF. The chain combines TRBV11-2 with TRBJ2-7; maybe TRBD1 (5 bases). Germline CDR1 SGHAT, CDR2 FQNNGV. V dropped 4 bases and J dropped 2 bases, with 15 bases sitting between them. The CDR3 is 15 amino acids.

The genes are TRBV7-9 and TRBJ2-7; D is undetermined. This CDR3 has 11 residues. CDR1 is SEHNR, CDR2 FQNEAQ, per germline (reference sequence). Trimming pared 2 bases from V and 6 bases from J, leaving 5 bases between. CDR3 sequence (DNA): TGTGCCAGCAGCTTAAAAGGCGAGCAGTACTTC. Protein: CASSLKGEQYF.

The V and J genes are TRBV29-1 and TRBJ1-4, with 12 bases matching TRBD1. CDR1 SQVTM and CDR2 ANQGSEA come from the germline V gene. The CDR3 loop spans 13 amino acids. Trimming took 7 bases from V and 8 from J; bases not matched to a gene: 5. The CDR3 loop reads CSAGTGGSEKLFF. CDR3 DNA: TGCAGCGCCGGGACAGGGGGCTCAGAAAAACTGTTTTTT.

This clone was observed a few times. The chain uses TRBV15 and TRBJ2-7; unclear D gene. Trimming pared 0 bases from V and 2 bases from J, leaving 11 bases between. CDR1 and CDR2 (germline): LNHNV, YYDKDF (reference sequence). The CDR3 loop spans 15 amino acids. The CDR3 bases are TGTGCCACCAGCAGAGATCGAGGCGTTCCCTACGAGCAGTACTTC. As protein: CATSRDRGVPYEQYF. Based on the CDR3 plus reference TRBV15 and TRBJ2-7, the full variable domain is DAMVIQNPRYQVTQFGKPVTLSCSQTLNHNVMYWYQQKSSQAPKLLFHYYDKDFNNEADTPDNFQSRRPNTSFCFLDIRSPGLGDTAMYLCATSRDRGVPYEQYFGPGTRLTVT.

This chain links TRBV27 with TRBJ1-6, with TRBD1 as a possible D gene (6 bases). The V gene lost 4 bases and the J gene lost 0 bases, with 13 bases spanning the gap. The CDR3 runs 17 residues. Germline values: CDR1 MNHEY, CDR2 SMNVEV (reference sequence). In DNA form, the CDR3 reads TGTGCCAGCAGTTCCCACAGGGCGGCCTCCTATAATTCACCCCTCCACTTT. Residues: CASSSHRAASYNSPLHF.

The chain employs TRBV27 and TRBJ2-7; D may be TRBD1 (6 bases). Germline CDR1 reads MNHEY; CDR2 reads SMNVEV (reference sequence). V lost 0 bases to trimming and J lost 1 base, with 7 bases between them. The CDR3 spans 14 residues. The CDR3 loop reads CASSLSGQSYEQYF. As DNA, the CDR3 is TGTGCCAGCAGTTTATCAGGACAGTCCTACGAGCAGTACTTC.

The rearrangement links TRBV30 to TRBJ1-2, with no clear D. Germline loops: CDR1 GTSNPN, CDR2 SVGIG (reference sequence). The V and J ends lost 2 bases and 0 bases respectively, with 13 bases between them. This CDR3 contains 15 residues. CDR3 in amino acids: CAWSLNGGTNYGYTF. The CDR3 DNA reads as TGTGCCTGGAGTCTCAACGGAGGGACTAACTATGGCTACACCTTC.

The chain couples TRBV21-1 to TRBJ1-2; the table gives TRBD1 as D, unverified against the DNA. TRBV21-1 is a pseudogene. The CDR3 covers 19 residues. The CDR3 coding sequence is TGTGCCAGCAGCAAAGCCTCCGGGACAGGGAAGAGGCGTCGGTATGGCTACACCTTC. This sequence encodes CASSKASGTGKRRRYGYTF.

CDR3 sequence reads: CASSQTQGAYPLGGYTF. The CDR3 bases are TGTGCCAGCTCACAAACGCAGGGGGCTTACCCCCTTGGGGGCTACACCTTC. V gene TRBV18 combines with J gene TRBJ1-2; TRBD1 aligns across 8 bases. With V trimmed by 4 bases and J by 8 bases, 18 bases remained unmatched. CDR1 KGHSH and CDR2 LQKENI come from the germline V gene. The CDR3 covers 17 residues.

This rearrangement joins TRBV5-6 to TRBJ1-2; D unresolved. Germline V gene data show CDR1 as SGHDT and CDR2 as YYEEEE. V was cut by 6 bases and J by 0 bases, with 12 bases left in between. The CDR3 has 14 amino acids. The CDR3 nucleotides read TGTGCCAGCATCACGGCCCTGACTAACTATGGCTACACCTTC. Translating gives CASITALTNYGYTF.

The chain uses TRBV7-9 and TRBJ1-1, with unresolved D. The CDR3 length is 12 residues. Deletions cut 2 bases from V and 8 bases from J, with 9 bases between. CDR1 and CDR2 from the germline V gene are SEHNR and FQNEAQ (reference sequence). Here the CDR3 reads CASSLYPREAFF. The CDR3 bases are TGTGCCAGCAGCTTATATCCCCGGGAAGCTTTCTTT. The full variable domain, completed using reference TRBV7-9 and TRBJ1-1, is DTGVSQNPRHKITKRGQNVTFRCDPISEHNRLYWYRQTLGQGPEFLTYFQNEAQLEKSRLLSDRFSAERPKGSFSTLEIQRTEQGDSAMYLCASSLYPREAFFGQGTRLTVV.

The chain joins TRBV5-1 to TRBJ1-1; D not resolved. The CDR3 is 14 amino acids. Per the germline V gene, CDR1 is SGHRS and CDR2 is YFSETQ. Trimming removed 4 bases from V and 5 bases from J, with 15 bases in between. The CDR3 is CASSADTTRTEAFF. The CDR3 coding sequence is TGCGCCAGCAGCGCCGACACCACGAGGACTGAAGCTTTCTTT.

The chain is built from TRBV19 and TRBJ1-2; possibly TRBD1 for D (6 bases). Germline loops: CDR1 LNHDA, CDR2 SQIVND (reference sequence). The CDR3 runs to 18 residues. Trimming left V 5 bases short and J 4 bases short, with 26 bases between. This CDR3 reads CASSDRRTVATLTYGYTF. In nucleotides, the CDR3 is TGTGCCAGTAGTGACAGAAGGACAGTCGCTACCCTCACCTATGGCTACACCTTC.

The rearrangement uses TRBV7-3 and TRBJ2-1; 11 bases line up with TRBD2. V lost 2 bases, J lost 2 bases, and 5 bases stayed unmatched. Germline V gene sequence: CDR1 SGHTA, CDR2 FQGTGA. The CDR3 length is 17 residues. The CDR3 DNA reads TGTGCCAGCAGCTTACGACTAGCGGGGACCCCCTACAATGAGCAGTTCTTC. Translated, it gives CASSLRLAGTPYNEQFF.

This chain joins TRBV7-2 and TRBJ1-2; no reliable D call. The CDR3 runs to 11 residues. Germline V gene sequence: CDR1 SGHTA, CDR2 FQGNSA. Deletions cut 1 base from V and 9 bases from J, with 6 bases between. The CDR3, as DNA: TGTGCCAGCAGCTTAGGGGGAAGCTACACCTTC. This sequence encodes CASSLGGSYTF. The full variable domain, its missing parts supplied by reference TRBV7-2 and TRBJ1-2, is GAGVSQSPSNKVTEKGKDVELRCDPISGHTALYWYRQSLGQGLEFLIYFQGNSAPDKSGLPSDRFSAERTGGSVSTLTIQRTQQEDSAVYLCASSLGGSYTFGSGTRLTVV.

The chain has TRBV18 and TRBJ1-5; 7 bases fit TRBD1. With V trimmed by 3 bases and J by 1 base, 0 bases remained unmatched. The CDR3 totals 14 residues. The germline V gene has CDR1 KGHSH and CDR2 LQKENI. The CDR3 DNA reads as TGTGCCAGCTCACCGGACAGGAGCAATCAGCCCCAGCATTTT. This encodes CASSPDRSNQPQHF.

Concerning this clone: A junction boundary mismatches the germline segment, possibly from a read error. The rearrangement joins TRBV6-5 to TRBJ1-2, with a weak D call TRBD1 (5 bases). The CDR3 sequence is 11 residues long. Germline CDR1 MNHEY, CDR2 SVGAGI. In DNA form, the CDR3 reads TGTGCCAGCAGTTACTACGGGACTGCATACTTC. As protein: CASSYYGTAYF.

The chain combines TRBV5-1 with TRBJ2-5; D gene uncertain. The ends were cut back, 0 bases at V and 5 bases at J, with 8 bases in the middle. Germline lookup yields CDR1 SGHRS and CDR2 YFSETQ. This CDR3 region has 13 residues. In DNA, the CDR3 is TGCGCCAGCAGCTTGGCACCCGCCGAGACCCAGTACTTC. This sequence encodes CASSLAPAETQYF. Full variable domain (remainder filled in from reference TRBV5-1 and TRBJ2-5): KAGVTQTPRYLIKTRGQQVTLSCSPISGHRSVSWYQQTPGQGLQFLFEYFSETQRNKGNFPGRFSGRQFSNSRSEMNVSTLELGDSALYLCASSLAPAETQYFGPGTRLLVL.

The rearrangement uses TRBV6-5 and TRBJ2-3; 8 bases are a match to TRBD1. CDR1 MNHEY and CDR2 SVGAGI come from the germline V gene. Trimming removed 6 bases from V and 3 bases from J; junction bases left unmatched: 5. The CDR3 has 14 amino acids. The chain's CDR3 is CASSQDRVTDTQYF. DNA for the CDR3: TGTGCCAGCAGCCAGGACAGGGTTACAGATACGCAGTATTTT.